These 28 T cell receptor beta chains were all obtained from the same sample, sequenced in a study of blood T cell repertoires in COVID-19. TCRdb's table, derived via immunoSEQ multiplex PCR, lists solely in-frame clones and lacks some. This sample has some 90,000 clones, with approximately 89% found just once. The sample consisted of peripheral blood. The source of these receptors is a man aged 50-60 years with acute or convalescent COVID-19.

The chain combines TRBV7-9 with TRBJ2-1; TRBD1 might be the D (6 bases). Trimming pared 6 bases from V and 8 bases from J, leaving 23 bases between. The CDR3 runs to 16 residues. CDR1 is SEHNR, CDR2 FQNEAQ, per germline (reference sequence). CDR3 nucleotides: TGTGCCAGCAGTTCCAATAGGACAGTTTTAATCCATGAGCAGTTCTTC. It encodes CASSSNRTVLIHEQFF.

V gene TRBV28 combines with J gene TRBJ2-2; a possible D gene is TRBD1 (6 bases). The germline gives CDR1 MDHEN, CDR2 SYDVKM. The CDR3 spans 15 residues. V was clipped by 11 bases and J by 0 bases, with 16 bases between them. The CDR3 loop is CAGSQGSANTGELFF. The CDR3, as DNA: TGTGCCGGCTCACAGGGTTCCGCGAACACCGGGGAGCTGTTTTTT.

The chain couples TRBV24-1 to TRBJ2-5, with 7 bases aligning to TRBD2. Germline CDR1 KGHDR, CDR2 SFDVKD. CDR3 length: 13 amino acids. V lost 5 bases to trimming and J lost 4 bases; unmatched junction nucleotides: 3. The CDR3 reads CATSVAGRETQYF. Written as DNA, the CDR3 is TGTGCCACCAGTGTAGCGGGTAGAGAGACCCAGTACTTC.

This sequence joins TRBV7-2 and TRBJ2-3; TRBD2 aligns across 11 bases. This CDR3 has 16 amino acids. Germline lookup yields CDR1 SGHTA and CDR2 FQGNSA. The V and J ends lost 3 bases and 4 bases, in that order; junction bases with no gene match: 6. CDR3 sequence (DNA): TGTGCCAGCAGCTTCGTTAGCGGGGGGGCCGCAGATACGCAGTATTTT. The encoded protein is CASSFVSGGAADTQYF. The variable domain in full, with the rest retrieved from reference TRBV7-2 and TRBJ2-3, is GAGVSQSPSNKVTEKGKDVELRCDPISGHTALYWYRQSLGQGLEFLIYFQGNSAPDKSGLPSDRFSAERTGGSVSTLTIQRTQQEDSAVYLCASSFVSGGAADTQYFGPGTRLTVL.

V and J are TRBV9 and TRBJ1-3; D is unresolved. V dropped 0 bases and J dropped 4 bases, with 8 bases sitting between them. Germline V gene sequence: CDR1 SGDLS, CDR2 YYNGEE. The CDR3 has 14 amino acids. The CDR3 loop reads CASSVGEGGNTIYF. The DNA for the CDR3 is TGTGCCAGCAGCGTAGGGGAGGGCGGAAACACCATATATTTT.

This clone was seen only a few times. The chain employs TRBV28 and TRBJ1-2, with D perhaps matching TRBD1 (6 bases). Trimming pared 1 base from V and 4 bases from J, leaving 25 bases between. Germline V lookup: CDR1 MDHEN, CDR2 SYDVKM. The length of the CDR3 is 19 residues. The CDR3 DNA reads as TGTGCCAGCAGTTTATATACCTTCGACAGGCTAAACTCGGGCTATGGCTACACCTTC. Its translation is CASSLYTFDRLNSGYGYTF.

The chain combines TRBV28 with TRBJ2-7, with 10 bases identical to TRBD1. Germline V gives CDR1 MDHEN, CDR2 SYDVKM. V was clipped by 2 bases and J by 4 bases; unmatched bases: 20. The CDR3 spans 20 residues. This CDR3 reads CASSLRPGQGRLVGRYEQYF. DNA for the CDR3: TGTGCCAGCAGTTTACGGCCGGGACAGGGGCGTTTAGTCGGAAGATACGAGCAGTACTTC.

The chain combines TRBV11-2 with TRBJ2-1; TRBD1 agrees at 7 bases. This CDR3 is built from 13 residues. Germline loops: CDR1 SGHAT, CDR2 FQNNGV. The junction had 2 bases not matched to a gene; V was cut back by 4 bases and J by 5 bases. The CDR3 loop is CASSWGQNNEQFF. CDR3 nucleotide sequence: TGTGCCAGCAGCTGGGGACAGAACAATGAGCAGTTCTTC.

V and J are TRBV7-2 and TRBJ1-5, with TRBD1 matching 7 bases. CDR3 length equals 14 residues. The trim removed 5 bases at V and 4 bases at J, leaving 5 bases unmatched. CDR1 is SGHTA, CDR2 FQGNSA, per germline. The DNA for the CDR3 is TGTGCCAGCAGCCCGCGACAGGGAAATCAGCCCCAGCATTTT. Encoded protein: CASSPRQGNQPQHF.

This clone came up once. V gene TRBV12-3 or TRBV12-4 combines with J gene TRBJ1-1, with D perhaps TRBD1 (6 bases). Trimming took 10 bases from V and 6 from J, leaving 18 bases between them. The CDR3 is 13 amino acids. The CDR3 nucleotides are TGTGCCACCGAACAACAGGGAAAACCTGAAGCTTTCTTT. Its translation is CATEQQGKPEAFF.

The chain employs TRBV2 and TRBJ1-1; D gene ambiguous. From germline, CDR1 is SNHLY and CDR2 FYNNEI. V was clipped by 3 bases and J by 8 bases, with 19 bases between them. The length of the CDR3 is 15 residues. The CDR3 DNA reads TGTGCCAGCAGTGAGGAGGGTATGAAGGGTTCCGAAGCTTTCTTT. Protein sequence: CASSEEGMKGSEAFF.

The genes are TRBV5-8 and TRBJ1-1; TRBD1 matches at 9 bases. Germline V lookup: CDR1 SGHTS, CDR2 YDEGEE. There are 15 residues in the CDR3. The trim removed 2 bases at V and 5 bases at J, leaving 7 bases unmatched. The CDR3 sequence: CASSLTGTGSTEAFF. As DNA, the CDR3 is TGTGCCAGCAGCTTAACCGGGACAGGGTCTACTGAAGCTTTCTTT.

The chain combines TRBV24-1 with TRBJ2-3; TRBD1 matches at 9 bases. The germline V gene has CDR1 KGHDR and CDR2 SFDVKD. CDR3 length: 16 amino acids. With V trimmed by 4 bases and J by 5 bases, 9 bases remained unmatched. The CDR3 DNA sequence: TGTGCCACCAGTGACTCAGACAGGGGGTGGATAGATACGCAGTATTTT. Protein sequence: CATSDSDRGWIDTQYF.

The genes are TRBV10-3 and TRBJ2-1, with D perhaps TRBD1 (8 bases). The CDR3 is 13 amino acids. In germline, CDR1 is ENHRY, CDR2 SYGVKD. With 6 bases removed from V and 7 bases from J, the gap between germline ends came to 13 bases. The chain's CDR3 is CAISTQGGNEQFF. The CDR3 DNA reads TGTGCCATCAGCACACAGGGGGGGAATGAGCAGTTCTTC.

This chain uses TRBV6-4 with TRBJ2-7; 7 nucleotides line up with TRBD1. V was pared by 6 bases and J by 2 bases, with 7 bases of the junction left unmatched. This CDR3 has 14 amino acids. The germline V gene has CDR1 MRHNA and CDR2 SNTAGT. The CDR3, as DNA: TGTGCCAGCAGGACCCGGGACAGAACCTACGAGCAGTACGTC. This translates into CASRTRDRTYEQYV.

The J gene is TRBJ1-1, the V gene TRBV6-5, with TRBD1 identical over 8 bases. Germline values: CDR1 MNHEY, CDR2 SVGAGI. V shed 6 bases, J shed 0 bases, and the junction held 3 bases outside the gene matches. The CDR3 runs 14 residues. This CDR3 is CASSRTGMNTEAFF. The CDR3 nucleotides read TGTGCCAGCAGCCGGACAGGGATGAACACTGAAGCTTTCTTT.

The V call is TRBV19, the J call TRBJ2-5; D is possibly TRBD1 (6 bases). The germline gives CDR1 LNHDA, CDR2 SQIVND (reference sequence). The CDR3 spans 15 residues. V lost 8 bases and J lost 5, with 21 bases in between. CDR3 nucleotide sequence: TGTGCCAGTTCACGCGTACAGGGTAGGGGTGAGACCCAGTACTTC. This encodes CASSRVQGRGETQYF.

The genes are TRBV7-2 and TRBJ2-5; no reliable D call. The CDR3 is 12 residues long. Germline CDR1 and CDR2: SGHTA and FQGNSA. The V end was cut by 8 bases, the J end by 4 bases, with 11 bases between. CDR3 DNA: TGTGCCAGCGGCCGGCTAGGAGAGACCCAGTACTTC. Its translation is CASGRLGETQYF.

The J gene is TRBJ1-5, the V gene TRBV9, with D possibly being TRBD1 (5 bases). The CDR3 sequence is 15 residues long. Germline CDR1 and CDR2: SGDLS and YYNGEE. V was trimmed by 3 bases and J by 0 bases, leaving 10 bases between them. CDR3 in amino acids: CASSEGLLSNQPQHF. In DNA form, the CDR3 reads TGTGCCAGCAGCGAGGGGCTTCTTAGCAATCAGCCCCAGCATTTT. The whole variable domain, filled in from reference TRBV9 and TRBJ1-5, reads DSGVTQTPKHLITATGQRVTLRCSPRSGDLSVYWYQQSLDQGLQFLIQYYNGEERAKGNILERFSAQQFPDLHSELNLSSLELGDSALYFCASSEGLLSNQPQHFGDGTRLSIL.

The chain's CDR3 is CASRPGDSNQPQHF. The CDR3 DNA follows: TGCGCCAGCAGACCAGGGGATAGCAATCAGCCCCAGCATTTT. The chain carries TRBV5-1 and TRBJ1-5, with TRBD1 as a possible D gene (6 bases). The CDR3 sequence is 14 residues long. V was clipped by 5 bases and J by 0 bases, with 9 bases between them. Germline V gives CDR1 SGHRS, CDR2 YFSETQ.

The chain has TRBV7-8 and TRBJ1-2; 11 nucleotides align to TRBD1. Germline V gene data show CDR1 as SGHVS and CDR2 as FQNEAQ. Trimming removed 4 bases from V and 7 bases from J; junction bases left unmatched: 5. The CDR3 length is 14 residues. The CDR3 is CASSSHGTGGGYTF. CDR3 DNA sequence: TGTGCCAGCAGCTCACACGGGACAGGGGGTGGCTACACCTTC.

The chain joins TRBV4-2 to TRBJ2-5; tentatively, D is TRBD2 (7 bases). The CDR3 loop spans 15 amino acids. CDR1 is LGHNA and CDR2 is YNFKEQ in the germline V gene. V was clipped by 4 bases and J by 3 bases, with 15 bases between them. The CDR3 DNA follows: TGTGCCAGCAGCCCCATTCGGGGGGCCGAAGAGACCCAGTACTTC. This sequence encodes CASSPIRGAEETQYF.

CDR3 region: CSVGIGTGTNYGYTF. The CDR3 nucleotides are TGCAGCGTCGGAATCGGGACAGGAACTAACTATGGCTACACCTTC. The chain has TRBV29-1 and TRBJ1-2; 8 bases match TRBD1. The CDR3 has 15 amino acids. Germline lookup yields CDR1 SQVTM and CDR2 ANQGSEA. J was trimmed by 0 bases and V by 6 bases; bases with no gene match: 9. The full variable domain, in which reference TRBV29-1 and TRBJ1-2 provide the parts outside the CDR3, is SAVISQKPSRDICQRGTSLTIQCQVDSQVTMMFWYRQQPGQSLTLIATANQGSEATYESGFVIDKFPISRPNLTFSTLTVSNMSPEDSSIYLCSVGIGTGTNYGYTFGSGTRLTVV.

The J gene is TRBJ2-3, the V gene TRBV11-2, with D possibly matching TRBD1 (5 bases). V lost 4 bases and J 4 bases, leaving 15 bases between the germline ends. In germline, CDR1 is SGHAT, CDR2 FQNNGV. The CDR3 has 15 residues. The CDR3 nucleotides are TGTGCCAGCAGCTCCCTGATAGGGGCCTCAGATACGCAGTATTTT. Amino acids: CASSSLIGASDTQYF.

The chain couples TRBV14 to TRBJ1-2, with 9 bases matching TRBD1. Trimming cost V 6 bases and J 5 bases; bases outside gene matches: 10. Germline lookup yields CDR1 SGHDN and CDR2 FVKESK. The CDR3 has 15 amino acids. The CDR3 sequence is CASRASAGTGYGYTF. Here the CDR3 DNA reads TGTGCCAGCAGAGCAAGCGCAGGGACAGGGTATGGCTACACCTTC.

The J gene is TRBJ2-5, the V gene TRBV2, with D perhaps TRBD1 (5 bases). Trimming took off 4 bases at V and 1 base at J, with 13 bases between the two ends. Looked up from germline, CDR1 is SNHLY and CDR2 is FYNNEI. The CDR3 extends over 15 amino acids. The CDR3 DNA follows: TGTGCCAGCAGTGTGGGGCAGACGGGCCAAGAGACCCAGTACTTC. Amino acids: CASSVGQTGQETQYF.

The rearrangement links TRBV6-1 to TRBJ2-2; possibly TRBD1 for D (6 bases). Per germline, CDR1 MNHNS and CDR2 SASEGT. The V end lost 4 bases, the J end lost 4 bases, and 16 bases lay between the germline ends. The CDR3 is 16 residues long. Written as DNA, the CDR3 is TGTGCCAGCAGTGGCCCACAGGGCCCTCTCACCGGGGAGCTGTTTTTT. It yields the protein CASSGPQGPLTGELFF.

The chain carries TRBV28 and TRBJ1-6, with D uncertain. The germline V and J ends were trimmed by 2 bases and 6 bases, with 8 bases remaining between them. The CDR3 runs 14 residues. CDR1 and CDR2 (germline): MDHEN, SYDVKM. The CDR3 protein is CASSLRAGNSPLHF. CDR3 coding DNA: TGTGCCAGCAGTTTAAGGGCGGGTAATTCACCCCTCCACTTT.